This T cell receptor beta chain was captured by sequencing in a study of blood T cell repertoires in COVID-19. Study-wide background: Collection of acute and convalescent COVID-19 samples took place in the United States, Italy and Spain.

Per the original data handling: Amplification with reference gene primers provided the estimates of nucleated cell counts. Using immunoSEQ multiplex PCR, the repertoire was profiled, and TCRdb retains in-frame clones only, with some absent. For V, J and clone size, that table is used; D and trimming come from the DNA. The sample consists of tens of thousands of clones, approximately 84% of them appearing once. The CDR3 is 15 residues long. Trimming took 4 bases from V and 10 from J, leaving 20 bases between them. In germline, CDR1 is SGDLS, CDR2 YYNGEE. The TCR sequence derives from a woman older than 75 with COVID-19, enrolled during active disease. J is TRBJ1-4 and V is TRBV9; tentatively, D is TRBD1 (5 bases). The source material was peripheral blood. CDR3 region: CASSRAGTQSGKLFF. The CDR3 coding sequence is TGTGCCAGCAGCCGAGCGGGGACCCAAAGTGGAAAACTGTTTTTT.